These 7 T cell receptor beta chains originate from one sample sequenced in a study of graft-versus-host responses after intestinal transplantation. Data came from immunoSEQ multiplex PCR; TCRdb stores just in-frame clones and leaves some out. Among 75,000 to 100,000 clones listed, roughly four fifths were seen once. Their recognized antigens are unknown. This specimen was unstimulated CD8+ T cells sorted from spleen or lymph node cells, taken before intestinal transplant. All receptors come from a human donor who received an intestinal transplant.

This chain joins TRBV11-2 and TRBJ2-2; D is possibly TRBD1 or TRBD2 (6 bases each). This CDR3 is built from 17 residues. Germline loops: CDR1 SGHAT, CDR2 FQNNGV. V was pared by 1 base and J by 0 bases, with 12 bases between. This CDR3 reads CASSLVPGASNTGELFF. The CDR3, as DNA: TGTGCCAGCAGCTTAGTTCCGGGGGCTTCGAACACCGGGGAGCTGTTTTTT. Full variable domain (rest looked up from reference TRBV11-2 and TRBJ2-2): EAGVAQSPRYKIIEKRQSVAFWCNPISGHATLYWYQQILGQGPKLLIQFQNNGVVDDSQLPKDRFSAERLKGVDSTLKIQPAKLEDSAVYLCASSLVPGASNTGELFFGEGSRLTVL.

The genes are TRBV13 and TRBJ2-4, with TRBD2 as a possible D gene (6 bases). There are 14 residues in the CDR3. Germline V gene lookup returns CDR1 PRHDT and CDR2 FYEKMQ (reference sequence). V was clipped by 8 bases and J by 1 base, with 12 bases between them. The CDR3, as DNA: TGTGCCAGCGCACCCCTAGCGGCCAAAAACATTCAGTACTTC. This sequence encodes CASAPLAAKNIQYF. Complete variable domain (other parts from reference TRBV13 and TRBJ2-4): AAGVIQSPRHLIKEKRETATLKCYPIPRHDTVYWYQQGPGQDPQFLISFYEKMQSDKGSIPDRFSAQQFSDYHSELNMSSLELGDSALYFCASAPLAAKNIQYFGAGTRLSVL.

V gene TRBV10-1 combines with J gene TRBJ1-1; D is possibly TRBD1 (5 bases). V dropped 2 bases and J dropped 1 base, with 14 bases sitting between them. Germline V gene sequence: CDR1 WNHNN, CDR2 SYGVQD (reference sequence). This CDR3 contains 16 residues. CDR3 sequence (DNA): TGCGCCAGCAGTGAGACCCTCGACAGAGAGAACACTGAAGCTTTCTTT. It specifies CASSETLDRENTEAFF.

CDR3: CASSFGTGGFYGYTF. The CDR3 nucleotides read TGTGCCAGCAGTTTCGGGACAGGGGGCTTCTATGGCTACACCTTC. The rearrangement joins TRBV27 to TRBJ1-2, with TRBD1 matching 12 bases. This CDR3 comprises 15 residues. Germline trimming cut 3 bases from V and 4 bases from J; bases unmatched to any gene: 3. Germline V gives CDR1 MNHEY, CDR2 SMNVEV (reference sequence).

To note about this clone: A read error may account for a junction end that differs from germline. V gene TRBV7-7 combines with J gene TRBJ2-5; the match to TRBD1 covers 8 bases. CDR3 size: 15 residues. CDR1 SSHAT and CDR2 FNYEAQ come from the germline V gene (reference sequence). CDR3 nucleotide sequence: TGTGCTAGCAGCTTAGTGACAGGGGAGAGTGAGACCCAGTACTTC. Its translation: CASSLVTGESETQYF.

The V gene is TRBV9, the J gene TRBJ1-4; 8 nucleotides align to TRBD1. The V segment lost 4 bases and the J segment 12 bases; nucleotides outside the gene matches: 14. This CDR3 region has 15 residues. Germline loops: CDR1 SGDLS, CDR2 YYNGEE. The CDR3 loop is CASSSSDRGQGELFF. Here the CDR3 DNA reads TGTGCCAGCAGCTCCAGCGACAGGGGCCAGGGGGAACTGTTTTTT.

CDR3: CASSELYEQYF. In DNA form, the CDR3 reads TGTGCCAGCAGTGAACTCTACGAGCAGTACTTC. The chain joins TRBV6-1 to TRBJ2-7; no definite D call. Germline V lookup: CDR1 MNHNS, CDR2 SASEGT. V gave up 2 bases and J gave up 3 bases, with 2 bases separating them. This CDR3 comprises 11 residues.